This T cell receptor (beta chain) was sequenced for a study of blood T cell repertoires in COVID-19. Trimming at V came to 5 bases and at J to 5 bases, leaving 7 bases not matched to a gene. Germline CDR1 and CDR2: SGHNT and YYREEE (reference sequence). This CDR3 has 14 amino acids. Authors' data handling: By means of reference gene primer amplification, nucleated cell counts were estimated. Clones were read by immunoSEQ multiplex PCR, and TCRdb kept only the in-frame ones, dropping some. From that table come the V and J calls and clone size; the DNA was used to work out D and trimming. Of roughly 300,000 clones in the sample, around 90% are singletons; the top ten hold approximately 8.8%.

Specimen: peripheral blood. The TCR sequence derives from a man between 18 and 35 years old with active or convalescent COVID-19. The rearrangement joins TRBV5-4 to TRBJ2-5; 9 nucleotides align to TRBD2. CDR3 in DNA: TGTGCCAGCAGATTAGCGGGGGCAGAGGAGACCCAGTACTTC. It translates to CASRLAGAEETQYF.